The rows below give T cell receptor beta chains drawn from one sample of a study of T cell changes during pregnancy in multiple sclerosis. Assay: immunoSEQ multiplex PCR; the TCRdb copy retains only in-frame clones and omits some. The table includes about 59,000 clones, 94% detected once. Sequences were derived from CD8+ T cells from peripheral blood mononuclear cells, sampled after pregnancy. The receptors come from a female donor with multiple sclerosis, enrolled in a pregnancy study. Each CDR3 is given with its conserved first and last residue. The order of the fields is J gene, D gene, clone size, V gene, CDR3 protein, CDR3 DNA. A D gene is named only where the DNA matches it firmly. A row's size may be missing; if present it is once, few, many or a size class.

TRBJ2-5,TRBD2,NA,TRBV7-9,CASSLTREGETQYF,TGTGCCAGCAGCTTAACCAGGGAGGGGGAGACCCAGTACTTC
TRBJ2-3,TRBD2,NA,TRBV18,CASSPGSGTTDTQYF,TGTGCCAGCTCACCAGGTAGCGGGACCACAGATACGCAGTATTTT
TRBJ2-5,TRBD2,NA,TRBV27,CASSPSPGLTHF,TGTGCCAGCAGTCCTAGTCCGGGACTAACCCACTTC
TRBJ1-1,NA,once,TRBV7-9,CASSLRELGNTEAFF,TGTGCCAGCAGCTTAAGGGAGTTGGGGAACACTGAAGCTTTCTTT
TRBJ1-2,NA,NA,TRBV27,CASSFIPQGYGYTF,TGTGCCAGCAGTTTCATACCCCAGGGTTATGGCTACACCTTC
TRBJ2-2,TRBD2,NA,TRBV2,CASKSPSGVDTGELFF,TGTGCCAGCAAGTCCCCTAGCGGGGTGGACACCGGGGAGCTGTTTTTT
TRBJ1-4,NA,NA,TRBV4-1,CASSQEGRTLEKLFF,TGCGCCAGCAGCCAAGAGGGGCGGACCCTTGAAAAACTGTTTTTT
TRBJ2-5,TRBD1,NA,TRBV7-9,CASSLADRAQYF,TGTGCCAGCAGCTTAGCGGACAGGGCCCAGTACTTC
TRBJ2-7,NA,NA,TRBV27,CASSFQITGYEQYF,TGTGCCAGCAGTTTCCAGATCACGGGGTACGAGCAGTACTTC
TRBJ2-1,TRBD2,NA,TRBV5-8,CASSLGLAGNNEQFF,TGTGCCAGCAGCCTGGGACTAGCAGGAAACAATGAGCAGTTCTTC
TRBJ2-7,NA,NA,TRBV4-2,CASSQRGGGGDEQYF,TGTGCCAGCAGCCAAAGGGGGGGTGGTGGCGACGAGCAGTACTTC
TRBJ1-2,TRBD1,NA,TRBV7-9,CASSPPGTGDGYTF,TGTGCCAGCAGCCCCCCCGGGACAGGGGACGGCTACACCTTC
TRBJ1-2,NA,NA,TRBV27,CASMRDTQGYGYTF,TGTGCCAGTATGAGGGACACACAGGGTTATGGCTACACCTTC
TRBJ2-1,TRBD2,NA,TRBV5-5,CASSFVSPGLAGDHEQFF,TGTGCCAGCAGCTTTGTATCACCGGGACTAGCGGGAGACCATGAGCAGTTCTTC
TRBJ2-1,NA,NA,TRBV2,CAIRDFSYNEQFF,TGTGCCATCCGGGACTTTTCCTACAATGAGCAGTTCTTC
TRBJ2-7,NA,few,TRBV27,CASSYGPGLGSYEQYF,TGTGCCAGCAGTTACGGACCGGGACTGGGCTCCTACGAGCAGTACTTC
TRBJ1-1,NA,NA,TRBV27,CASSLGPVLYTEAFF,TGTGCCAGCAGTTTGGGCCCTGTGTTATACACTGAAGCTTTCTTT
TRBJ2-5,TRBD2,NA,TRBV5-4,CASSLWGLAGGPKETQYF,TGTGCCAGCAGCTTGTGGGGACTAGCGGGAGGGCCAAAAGAGACCCAGTACTTC
TRBJ1-2,NA,NA,TRBV6-1,CAISTGRSVLYGYTF,TGTGCCATCTCCACAGGGCGGTCGGTTCTCTATGGCTACACCTTC
TRBJ2-7,NA,NA,TRBV5-8,CASSYTNAIDEQYF,TGTGCCAGCAGCTATACTAATGCGATCGACGAGCAGTACTTC
TRBJ1-6,NA,NA,TRBV5-1,CASSFGQGYSPLHF,TGCGCCAGCAGCTTCGGGCAGGGGTATTCACCCCTCCACTTT
TRBJ2-5,TRBD2,NA,TRBV27,CASSLWAGVRETQYF,TGTGCCAGCAGTTTATGGGCGGGAGTGCGGGAGACCCAGTACTTC
TRBJ2-7,NA,NA,TRBV30,CASEGAQGGVQYF,TGTGCCTCGGAAGGGGCCCAGGGTGGCGTGCAGTACTTC
TRBJ2-2,TRBD2,NA,TRBV7-2,CASSRAGLVNTGELFF,TGTGCCAGCAGCCGGGCGGGACTAGTGAACACCGGGGAGCTGTTTTTT
TRBJ1-2,NA,NA,TRBV7-6,CASSLEPAGTNYGYTF,TGTGCCAGCAGCTTAGAACCTGCAGGAACTAACTATGGCTACACCTTC
TRBJ2-1,NA,NA,TRBV10-1,CASSDGQERYNEQFF,TGCGCCAGCAGTGATGGCCAGGAAAGATACAATGAGCAGTTCTTC
TRBJ2-1,TRBD2,NA,TRBV19,CASSIVAGHNNEQFF,TGTGCCAGTAGTATCGTAGCGGGACATAACAATGAGCAGTTCTTC
TRBJ2-3,NA,NA,TRBV19,CASKPWAGSPTDTQYF,TGTGCCAGTAAACCCTGGGCGGGGAGCCCCACAGATACGCAGTATTTT
TRBJ2-7,NA,once,TRBV5-8,CASSFRGSYEQYF,TGTGCCAGCAGCTTCCGGGGCTCCTACGAGCAGTACTTC
TRBJ1-3,NA,NA,TRBV2,CASSSGFVDGNTIYF,TGTGCCAGCAGTTCAGGGTTTGTGGACGGAAACACCATATATTTT
TRBJ2-6,NA,NA,TRBV9,CASSGQESGANVLTF,TGTGCCAGCAGCGGACAGGAATCTGGGGCCAACGTCCTGACTTTC
TRBJ2-3,TRBD2,NA,TRBV23-1,CASSRGSGRATDTQYF,TGCGCCAGCAGTCGAGGGAGCGGGAGGGCAACAGATACGCAGTATTTT
TRBJ2-1,NA,NA,TRBV5-1,CASSPSNEQFF,TGCGCCAGCAGCCCTTCCAATGAGCAGTTCTTC
TRBJ2-7,TRBD1,NA,TRBV10-3,CAISESPGQGAYEQYF,TGTGCCATCAGTGAGTCCCCCGGACAGGGGGCCTACGAGCAGTACTTC
TRBJ2-2,TRBD1,NA,TRBV28,CASSHAQGENTGELFF,TGTGCCAGCAGTCACGCCCAGGGGGAGAACACCGGGGAGCTGTTTTTT
TRBJ2-5,TRBD1,NA,TRBV30,CAWSVTTGGETQYF,TGTGCCTGGAGTGTAACGACAGGGGGGGAGACCCAGTACTTC
TRBJ2-7,TRBD1,NA,TRBV9,CASSVGDSASYEQYF,TGTGCCAGCAGCGTAGGGGACAGCGCGAGCTACGAGCAGTACTTC
TRBJ1-5,NA,NA,TRBV29-1,CSVGEGNQPQHF,TGCAGCGTTGGGGAGGGGAATCAGCCCCAGCATTTT
TRBJ1-1,NA,NA,TRBV19,CASSPAEGFEAFF,TGTGCCAGTAGTCCGGCGGAGGGGTTTGAAGCTTTCTTT
TRBJ2-7,NA,NA,TRBV6-4,CASSPHSSRGEQYF,TGTGCCAGCAGTCCCCATAGCTCTCGGGGCGAGCAGTACTTC
TRBJ1-2,NA,NA,TRBV5-4,CASSPRQPADYGYTF,TGTGCCAGCAGTCCTCGACAGCCCGCTGACTATGGCTACACCTTC
TRBJ1-2,NA,NA,TRBV28,CASSLARGYGYTF,TGTGCCAGCTCCCTTGCCAGGGGCTATGGCTACACCTTC
TRBJ1-4,TRBD1,NA,TRBV9,CASSAQGQGHEKLFF,TGTGCCAGCAGCGCCCAGGGACAGGGCCATGAAAAACTGTTTTTT